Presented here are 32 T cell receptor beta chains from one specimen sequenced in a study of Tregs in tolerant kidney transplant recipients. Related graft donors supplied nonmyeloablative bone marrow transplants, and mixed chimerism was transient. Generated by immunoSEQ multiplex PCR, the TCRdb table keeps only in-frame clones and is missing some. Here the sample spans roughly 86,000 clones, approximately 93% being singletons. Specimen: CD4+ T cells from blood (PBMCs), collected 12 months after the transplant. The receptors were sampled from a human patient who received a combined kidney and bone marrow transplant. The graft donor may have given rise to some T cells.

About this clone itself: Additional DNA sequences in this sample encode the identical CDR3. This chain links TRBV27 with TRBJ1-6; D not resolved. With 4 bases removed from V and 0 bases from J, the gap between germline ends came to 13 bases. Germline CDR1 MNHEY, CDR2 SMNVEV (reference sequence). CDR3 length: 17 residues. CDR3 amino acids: CASSSRLQSSYNSPLHF. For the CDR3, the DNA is TGTGCCAGCAGTTCCCGCTTACAGAGCTCCTATAATTCACCCCTCCACTTT.

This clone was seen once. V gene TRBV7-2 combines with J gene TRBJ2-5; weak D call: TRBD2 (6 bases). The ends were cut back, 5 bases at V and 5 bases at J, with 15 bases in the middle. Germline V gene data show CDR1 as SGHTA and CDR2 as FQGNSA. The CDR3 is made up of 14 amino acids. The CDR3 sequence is CASSPGGAWETQYF. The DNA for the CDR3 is TGTGCCAGCAGCCCCGGAGGGGCCTGGGAGACCCAGTACTTC.

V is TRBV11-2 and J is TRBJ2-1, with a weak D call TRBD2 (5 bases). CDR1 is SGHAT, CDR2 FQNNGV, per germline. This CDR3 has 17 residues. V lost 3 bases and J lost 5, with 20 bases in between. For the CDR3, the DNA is TGTGCCAGCAGCTTGTTTCGGACGAATAGGAGGCACAATGAGCAGTTCTTC. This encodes CASSLFRTNRRHNEQFF.

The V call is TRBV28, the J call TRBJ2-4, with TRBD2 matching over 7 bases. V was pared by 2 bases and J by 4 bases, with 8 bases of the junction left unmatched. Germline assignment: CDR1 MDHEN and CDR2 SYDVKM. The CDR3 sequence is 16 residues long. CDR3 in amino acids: CASSLHPGTKKNIQYF. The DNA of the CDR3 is TGTGCCAGCAGTTTACATCCAGGGACTAAGAAAAACATTCAGTACTTC.

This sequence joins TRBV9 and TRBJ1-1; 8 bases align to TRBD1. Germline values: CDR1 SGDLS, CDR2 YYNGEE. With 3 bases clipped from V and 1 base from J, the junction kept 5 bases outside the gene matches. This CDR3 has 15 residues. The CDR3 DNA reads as TGTGCCAGCAGCGGTCGGACAGGGAGGAACACTGAAGCTTTCTTT. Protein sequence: CASSGRTGRNTEAFF.

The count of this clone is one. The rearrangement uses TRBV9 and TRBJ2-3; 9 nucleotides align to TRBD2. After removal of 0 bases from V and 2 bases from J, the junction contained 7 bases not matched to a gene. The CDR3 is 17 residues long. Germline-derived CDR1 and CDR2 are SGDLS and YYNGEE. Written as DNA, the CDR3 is TGTGCCAGCAGCGTAGCTTTGGGACTAGCTTACACAGATACGCAGTATTTT. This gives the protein CASSVALGLAYTDTQYF.

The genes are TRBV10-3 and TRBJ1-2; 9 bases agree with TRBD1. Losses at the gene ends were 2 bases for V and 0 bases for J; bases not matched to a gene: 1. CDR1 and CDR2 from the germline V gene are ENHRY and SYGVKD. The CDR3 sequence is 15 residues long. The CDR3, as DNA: TGTGCCATCAGTGAGGGACAGGGGACTAACTATGGCTACACCTTC. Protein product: CAISEGQGTNYGYTF.

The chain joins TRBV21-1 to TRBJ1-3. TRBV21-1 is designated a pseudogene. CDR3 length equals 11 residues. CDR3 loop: CASIPGNTIYF. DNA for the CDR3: TGTGCCAGCATTCCGGGAAACACCATATATTTT.

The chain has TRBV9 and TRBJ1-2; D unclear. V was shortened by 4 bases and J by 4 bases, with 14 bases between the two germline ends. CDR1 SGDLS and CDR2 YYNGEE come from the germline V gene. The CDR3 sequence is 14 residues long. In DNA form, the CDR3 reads TGTGCCAGCAGCCCAGAAGAAAGAAGCTATGGCTACACCTTC. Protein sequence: CASSPEERSYGYTF. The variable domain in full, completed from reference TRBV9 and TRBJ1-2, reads DSGVTQTPKHLITATGQRVTLRCSPRSGDLSVYWYQQSLDQGLQFLIQYYNGEERAKGNILERFSAQQFPDLHSELNLSSLELGDSALYFCASSPEERSYGYTFGSGTRLTVV.

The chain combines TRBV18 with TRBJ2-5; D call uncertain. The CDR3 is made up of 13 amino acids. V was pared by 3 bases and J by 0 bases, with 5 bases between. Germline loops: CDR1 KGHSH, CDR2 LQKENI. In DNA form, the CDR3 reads TGTGCCAGCTCACCCTACGACCAAGAGACCCAGTACTTC. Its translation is CASSPYDQETQYF.

Here the CDR3 reads CASSLDRTRGRLYYEQYF. Here the CDR3 DNA reads TGTGCCAGCAGCTTAGACCGTACCAGGGGGCGGCTTTACTACGAGCAGTACTTC. The gene calls are TRBV11-3 and TRBJ2-7; TRBD1 matches 8 bases. V shed 0 bases and J 3 bases; nucleotides not matched to a gene: 13. Germline V gene data show CDR1 as SGHNT and CDR2 as YENEEA. This CDR3 contains 18 residues.

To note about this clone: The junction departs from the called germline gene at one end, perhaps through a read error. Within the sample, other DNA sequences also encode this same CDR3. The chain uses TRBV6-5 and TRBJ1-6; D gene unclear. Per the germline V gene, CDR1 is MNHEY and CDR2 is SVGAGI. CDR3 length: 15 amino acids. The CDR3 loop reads CASSYSRDDNSPLHF. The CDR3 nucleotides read TGTGCCAGCAGTTACTCTCGGGATGATAATTCCCCCCTCCACTTT.

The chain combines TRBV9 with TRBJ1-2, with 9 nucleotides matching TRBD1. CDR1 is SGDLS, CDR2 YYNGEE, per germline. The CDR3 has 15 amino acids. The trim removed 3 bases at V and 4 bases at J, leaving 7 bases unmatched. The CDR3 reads CASSGNRGRPYGYTF. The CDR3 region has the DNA TGTGCCAGCAGCGGAAACAGGGGGCGGCCCTATGGCTACACCTTC.

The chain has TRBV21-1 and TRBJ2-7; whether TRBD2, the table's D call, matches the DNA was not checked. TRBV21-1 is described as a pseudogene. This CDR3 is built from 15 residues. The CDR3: CASSPWTSGRHEQYF. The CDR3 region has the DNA TGTGCCAGCAGCCCTTGGACTAGCGGGAGACACGAGCAGTACTTC.

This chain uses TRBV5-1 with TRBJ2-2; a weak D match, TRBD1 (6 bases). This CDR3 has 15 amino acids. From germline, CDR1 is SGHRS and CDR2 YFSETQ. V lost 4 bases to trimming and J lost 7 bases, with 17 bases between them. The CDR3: CASSLYRAAGGELFF. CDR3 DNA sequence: TGCGCCAGCAGCCTCTACAGGGCTGCTGGCGGGGAGCTGTTTTTT.

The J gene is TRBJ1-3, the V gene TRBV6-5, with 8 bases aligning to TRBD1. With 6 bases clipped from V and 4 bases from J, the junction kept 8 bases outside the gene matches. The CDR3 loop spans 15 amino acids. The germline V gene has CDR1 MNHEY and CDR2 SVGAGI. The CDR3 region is CASRPDRVYGNTIYF. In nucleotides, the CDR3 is TGTGCCAGCAGACCGGACAGGGTGTACGGAAACACCATATATTTT.

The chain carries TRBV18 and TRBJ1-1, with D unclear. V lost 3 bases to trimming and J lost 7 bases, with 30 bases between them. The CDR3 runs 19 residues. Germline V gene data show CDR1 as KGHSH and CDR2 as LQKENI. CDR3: CASSPTRTEASITKHEAFF. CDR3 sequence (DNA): TGTGCCAGCTCACCGACTAGGACGGAAGCCTCAATTACGAAGCATGAAGCTTTCTTT.

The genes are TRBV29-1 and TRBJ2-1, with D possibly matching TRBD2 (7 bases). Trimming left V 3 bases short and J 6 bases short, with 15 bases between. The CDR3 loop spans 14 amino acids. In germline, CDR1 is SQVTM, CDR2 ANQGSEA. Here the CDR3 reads CSVDGGRVVNEQFF. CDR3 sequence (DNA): TGCAGCGTTGACGGGGGGCGCGTCGTCAATGAGCAGTTCTTC.

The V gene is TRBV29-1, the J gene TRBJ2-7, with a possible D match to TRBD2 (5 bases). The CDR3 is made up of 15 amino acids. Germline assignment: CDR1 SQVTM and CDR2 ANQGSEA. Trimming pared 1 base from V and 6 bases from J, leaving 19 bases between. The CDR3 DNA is TGCAGCGTTGAAGGGCAGGAGGACTTGAATGGCGAGCAGTACTTC. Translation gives CSVEGQEDLNGEQYF.

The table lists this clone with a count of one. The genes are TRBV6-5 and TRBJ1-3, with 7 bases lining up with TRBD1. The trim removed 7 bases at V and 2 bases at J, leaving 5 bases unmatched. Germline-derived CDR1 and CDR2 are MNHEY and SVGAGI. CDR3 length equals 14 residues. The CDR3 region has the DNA TGTGCCAGCAACAGGGGAATTGCTGGAAACACCATATATTTT. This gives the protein CASNRGIAGNTIYF.

The CDR3 loop reads CASSGFQDPYEQYF. The DNA of the CDR3 is TGCGCCAGCAGCGGGTTTCAGGATCCCTACGAGCAGTACTTC. V usage is TRBV5-1 and J usage is TRBJ2-7; D is undetermined. The CDR3 contains 14 residues. Per germline, CDR1 SGHRS and CDR2 YFSETQ. Trimming cost V 4 bases and J 2 bases, with 13 bases left between them. Supplemented by reference TRBV5-1 and TRBJ2-7, the full variable domain reads KAGVTQTPRYLIKTRGQQVTLSCSPISGHRSVSWYQQTPGQGLQFLFEYFSETQRNKGNFPGRFSGRQFSNSRSEMNVSTLELGDSALYLCASSGFQDPYEQYFGPGTRLTVT.

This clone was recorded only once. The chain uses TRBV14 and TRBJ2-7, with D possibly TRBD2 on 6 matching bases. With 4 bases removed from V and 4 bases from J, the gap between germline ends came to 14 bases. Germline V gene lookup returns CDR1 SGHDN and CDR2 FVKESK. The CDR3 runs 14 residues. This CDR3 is CASSLRGSVYEQYF. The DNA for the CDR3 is TGTGCCAGCAGCCTACGGGGGAGCGTGTACGAGCAGTACTTC.

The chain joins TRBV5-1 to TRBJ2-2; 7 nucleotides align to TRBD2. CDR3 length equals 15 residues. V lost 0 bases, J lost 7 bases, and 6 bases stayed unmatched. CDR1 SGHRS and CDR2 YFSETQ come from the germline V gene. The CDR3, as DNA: TGCGCCAGCAGCTTGGAAGCGGGATTTAGCGGGGAGCTGTTTTTT. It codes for CASSLEAGFSGELFF. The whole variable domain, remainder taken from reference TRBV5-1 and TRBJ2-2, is KAGVTQTPRYLIKTRGQQVTLSCSPISGHRSVSWYQQTPGQGLQFLFEYFSETQRNKGNFPGRFSGRQFSNSRSEMNVSTLELGDSALYLCASSLEAGFSGELFFGEGSRLTVL.

The CDR3 protein is CASSFRPSEQYF. In DNA, the CDR3 is TGTGCCAGCAGCTTCAGGCCTTCCGAGCAGTACTTC. The chain combines TRBV11-2 with TRBJ2-7; D is unclear. CDR1 is SGHAT and CDR2 is FQNNGV in the germline V gene. The CDR3 spans 12 residues. V was clipped by 3 bases and J by 6 bases, with 9 bases between them.

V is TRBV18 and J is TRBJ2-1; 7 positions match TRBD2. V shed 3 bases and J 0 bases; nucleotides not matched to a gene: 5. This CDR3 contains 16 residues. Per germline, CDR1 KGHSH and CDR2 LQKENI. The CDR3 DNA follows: TGTGCCAGCTCACCTGAGCGGGGTAGCTCCTACAATGAGCAGTTCTTC. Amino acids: CASSPERGSSYNEQFF.

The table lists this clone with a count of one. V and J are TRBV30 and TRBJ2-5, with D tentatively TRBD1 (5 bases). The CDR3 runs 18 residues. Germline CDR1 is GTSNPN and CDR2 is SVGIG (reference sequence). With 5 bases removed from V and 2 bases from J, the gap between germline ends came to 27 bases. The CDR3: CAWWVRRGSTKTQETQYF. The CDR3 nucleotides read TGTGCCTGGTGGGTTAGAAGGGGCAGCACAAAGACTCAAGAGACCCAGTACTTC. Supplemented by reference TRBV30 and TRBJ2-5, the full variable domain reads SQTIHQWPATLVQPVGSPLSLECTVEGTSNPNLYWYRQAAGRGLQLLFYSVGIGQISSEVPQNLSASRPQDRQFILSSKKLLLSDSGFYLCAWWVRRGSTKTQETQYFGPGTRLLVL.

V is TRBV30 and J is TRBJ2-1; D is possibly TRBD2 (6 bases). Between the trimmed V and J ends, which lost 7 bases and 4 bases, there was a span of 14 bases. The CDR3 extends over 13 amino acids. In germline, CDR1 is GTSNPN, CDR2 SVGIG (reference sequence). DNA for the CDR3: TGTGCCTCCTCTGGAGGGTCTTACAATGAGCAGTTCTTC. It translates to CASSGGSYNEQFF. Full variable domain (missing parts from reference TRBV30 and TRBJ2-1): SQTIHQWPATLVQPVGSPLSLECTVEGTSNPNLYWYRQAAGRGLQLLFYSVGIGQISSEVPQNLSASRPQDRQFILSSKKLLLSDSGFYLCASSGGSYNEQFFGPGTRLTVL.

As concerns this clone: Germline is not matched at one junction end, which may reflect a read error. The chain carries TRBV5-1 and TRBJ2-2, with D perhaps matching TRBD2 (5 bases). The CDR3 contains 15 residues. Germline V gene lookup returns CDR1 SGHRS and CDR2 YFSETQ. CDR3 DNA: TGCGCCAGCAGCATAACGACAAAGAACACCGGGGAGCCGTTTTTT. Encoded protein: CASSITTKNTGEPFF.

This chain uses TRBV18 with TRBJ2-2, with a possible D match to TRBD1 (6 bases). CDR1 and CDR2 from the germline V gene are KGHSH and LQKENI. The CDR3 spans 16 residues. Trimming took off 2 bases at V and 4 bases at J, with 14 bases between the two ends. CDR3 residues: CASSPTSTGTTGELFF. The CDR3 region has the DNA TGTGCCAGCTCACCAACTTCTACAGGGACCACCGGGGAGCTGTTTTTT.

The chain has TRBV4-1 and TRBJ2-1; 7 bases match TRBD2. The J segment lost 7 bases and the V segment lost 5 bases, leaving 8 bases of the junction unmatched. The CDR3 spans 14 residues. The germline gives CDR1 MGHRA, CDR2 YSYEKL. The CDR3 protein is CASSMPLARNEQFF. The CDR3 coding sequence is TGCGCCAGCAGCATGCCACTAGCGAGAAATGAGCAGTTCTTC.

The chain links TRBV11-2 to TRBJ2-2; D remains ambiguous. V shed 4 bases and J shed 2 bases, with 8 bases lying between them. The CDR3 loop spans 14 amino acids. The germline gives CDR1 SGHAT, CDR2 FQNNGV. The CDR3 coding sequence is TGTGCCAGCAGCTCCGTCGTCAACACCGGGGAGCTGTTTTTT. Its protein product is CASSSVVNTGELFF. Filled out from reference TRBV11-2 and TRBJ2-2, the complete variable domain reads EAGVAQSPRYKIIEKRQSVAFWCNPISGHATLYWYQQILGQGPKLLIQFQNNGVVDDSQLPKDRFSAERLKGVDSTLKIQPAKLEDSAVYLCASSSVVNTGELFFGEGSRLTVL.

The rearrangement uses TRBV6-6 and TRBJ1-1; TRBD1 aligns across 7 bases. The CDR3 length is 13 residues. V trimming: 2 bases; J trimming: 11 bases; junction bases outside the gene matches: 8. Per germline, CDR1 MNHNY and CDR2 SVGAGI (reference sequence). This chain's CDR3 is CASSYGDRERAFF. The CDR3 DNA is TGTGCCAGCAGTTACGGAGACAGGGAGCGGGCTTTCTTT.